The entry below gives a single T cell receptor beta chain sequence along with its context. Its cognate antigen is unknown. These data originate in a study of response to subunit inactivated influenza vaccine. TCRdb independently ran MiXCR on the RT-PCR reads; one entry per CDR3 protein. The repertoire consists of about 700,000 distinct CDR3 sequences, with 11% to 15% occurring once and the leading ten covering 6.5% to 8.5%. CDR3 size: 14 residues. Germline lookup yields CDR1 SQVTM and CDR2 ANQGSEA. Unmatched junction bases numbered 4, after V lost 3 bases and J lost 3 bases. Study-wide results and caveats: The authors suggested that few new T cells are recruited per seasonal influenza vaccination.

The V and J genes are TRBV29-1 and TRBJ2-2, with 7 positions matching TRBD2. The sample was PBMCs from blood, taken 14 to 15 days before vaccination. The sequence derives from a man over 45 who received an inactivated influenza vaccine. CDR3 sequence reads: CSVEAGVDTGELFF. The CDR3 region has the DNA TGCAGCGTTGAGGCGGGAGTCGACACCGGGGAGCTGTTTTTT.